What follows is one T cell receptor (beta chain) and its context. Its antigen is unknown. Repertoires were generated with immunoSEQ multiplex PCR, while TCRdb's copy carries only in-frame clones and drops some. The sample has about 24,000 clones; about four fifths are singletons. This record comes from a study of PD-1 blockade in classical Hodgkin lymphoma. General observations from the study: Whereas CD4+ TCR diversity had risen significantly by C4D1, CD8+ TCR diversity had not.

Every single patient, without exception, relapsed after autologous stem cell transplantation, and brentuximab vedotin exposure varied. Negative selection with magnetic separation was used to purify CD4+ T cells from thawed PBMCs. This TCR derives from a human donor with classical Hodgkin lymphoma. Sequenced here: CD4+ T cells from blood, sampled at baseline.

The CDR3 DNA reads TGTGCCAGCAGCTTAGACGGGGGTGCCGAGCAGTACTTC. Protein sequence: CASSLDGGAEQYF. The gene calls are TRBV11-3 and TRBJ2-7, with D maybe TRBD2 (6 bases). The germline CDR1 and CDR2 sequences are SGHNT and YENEEA. Trimming left V 0 bases short and J 6 bases short, with 9 bases between. The CDR3 is 13 residues long.